The next 22 T cell receptor beta chains were all read from a single sample in a study of spatial heterogeneity in lung cancer. Findings and caveats of the study: Mutation tallies in tumors tracked expanded intratumoral alpha and beta TCR counts.

TCRdb fed the 5' RACE reads into MiXCR, producing one record per CDR3 protein. Of fewer than 20,000 distinct CDR3 sequences in the sample, roughly 6% were seen once. The antigens of these receptors remain unknown. The sample's time point: sample taken at primary tumor resection. The sequencing here drew on lung tumor tissue, taken at surgery. Receptor source: a female donor with early-stage non-small cell lung cancer.

This chain links TRBV7-9 with TRBJ1-1, with D possibly matching TRBD1 (6 bases). Trimming took 0 bases from V and 4 from J, leaving 12 bases between them. The germline V gene has CDR1 SEHNR and CDR2 FQNEAQ (reference sequence). CDR3 length: 15 residues. CDR3 sequence: CASSLAGAGGTEAFF. The CDR3 DNA is TGTGCCAGCAGCTTAGCGGGGGCCGGCGGCACTGAAGCTTTCTTT.

The table lists this clonotype with many counts. The rearrangement links TRBV2 to TRBJ2-3; D might be TRBD1 or TRBD2, each matching 5 bases. The CDR3 contains 12 residues. Germline V gene data show CDR1 as SNHLY and CDR2 as FYNNEI. Deletions cut 7 bases from V and 5 bases from J, with 10 bases between. The CDR3 nucleotides read TGTGCCAGCATGGGGGATGGAGATACGCAGTATTTT. Translation: CASMGDGDTQYF.

This clonotype has ten or more counts. The genes are TRBV18 and TRBJ2-5, with 8 bases identical to TRBD1. V dropped 4 bases and J dropped 5; count of bases not matched to a gene: 6. The germline V gene encodes CDR1 KGHSH and CDR2 LQKENI. The CDR3 covers 14 residues. CDR3 protein: CASSRQGARETQYF. CDR3 bases: TGTGCCAGCTCACGGCAGGGGGCCCGGGAGACCCAGTACTTC. The entire variable domain, with the rest obtained from reference TRBV18 and TRBJ2-5, is as follows: NAGVMQNPRHLVRRRGQEARLRCSPMKGHSHVYWYRQLPEEGLKFMVYLQKENIIDESGMPKERFSAEFPKEGPSILRIQQVVRGDSAAYFCASSRQGARETQYFGPGTRLLVL.

This clonotype occurred many times. This rearrangement joins TRBV4-2 to TRBJ2-2; D remains ambiguous. The CDR3 totals 13 residues. The V end was cut by 1 base, the J end by 6 bases, with 6 bases between. Germline values: CDR1 LGHNA, CDR2 YNFKEQ. Here the CDR3 DNA reads TGTGCCAGCAGCCAAGTCAGTGCCGGGGAGCTGTTTTTT. It is translated as CASSQVSAGELFF.

This clonotype was counted ten times or more. The rearrangement links TRBV5-1 to TRBJ2-7; maybe TRBD1 (5 bases). The CDR3 runs 16 residues. Deletions cut 0 bases from V and 0 bases from J, with 13 bases between. Germline loops: CDR1 SGHRS, CDR2 YFSETQ. The CDR3 DNA follows: TGCGCCAGCAGCTTGGGGACACTCGAAAGCTCCTACGAGCAGTACTTC. It translates to CASSLGTLESSYEQYF.

This clonotype is termed medium-sized. The genes are TRBV15 and TRBJ1-2; no definite D call. CDR1 and CDR2 (germline): LNHNV, YYDKDF (reference sequence). Trimming left V 1 base short and J 4 bases short, with 7 bases between. This CDR3 has 13 residues. CDR3 DNA: TGTGCCACCAGCAGAGGCAGGATCTATGGCTACACCTTC. It translates to CATSRGRIYGYTF.

At least ten counts were recorded for this clonotype. The chain employs TRBV2 and TRBJ2-7; D unclear. Germline CDR1 and CDR2: SNHLY and FYNNEI. The CDR3 runs 11 residues. V gave up 7 bases and J gave up 7 bases, with 11 bases separating them. The CDR3 bases are TGTGCCAGCACCGAATCTGGAGAGCAGTACTTC. Residues: CASTESGEQYF.

This clonotype was seen repeatedly, ten times or more. The V call is TRBV7-2, the J call TRBJ2-1; 10 bases align to TRBD2. The CDR3 spans 14 residues. Germline V gene sequence: CDR1 SGHTA, CDR2 FQGNSA. J was trimmed by 5 bases and V by 4 bases; bases with no gene match: 2. In DNA form, the CDR3 reads TGTGCCAGCAGCTCGGGACTAGCGAACAATGAGCAGTTCTTC. This gives the protein CASSSGLANNEQFF.

This clonotype was found many times. The V gene is TRBV6-2 or TRBV6-3, the J gene TRBJ2-4, with D tentatively TRBD1 (5 bases). The CDR3 totals 16 residues. The germline V gene encodes CDR1 MNHEY and CDR2 SVGEGT. Trimming cost V 2 bases and J 5 bases, with 16 bases left between them. CDR3 loop: CASSYDDRRFQNIQYF. The CDR3, as DNA: TGTGCCAGCAGTTACGATGACAGACGTTTTCAAAACATTCAGTACTTC.

The V call is TRBV28, the J call TRBJ2-7; weak D call: TRBD1 (6 bases). CDR1 MDHEN and CDR2 SYDVKM come from the germline V gene. Deletions cut 9 bases from V and 0 bases from J, with 12 bases between. This CDR3 is built from 13 residues. The CDR3, as DNA: TGTGCCAGTAACCTGGGACACTCCTACGAGCAGTACTTC. Its protein product is CASNLGHSYEQYF.

This clonotype was recorded many times. The chain is built from TRBV6-1 and TRBJ2-7; maybe TRBD2 (5 bases). The CDR3 extends over 15 amino acids. Trimming shortened V by 7 bases and J by 5 bases, and 21 bases separated the two germline ends. CDR1 and CDR2 from the germline V gene are MNHNS and SASEGT. CDR3 DNA sequence: TGTGCCAGCACCTCTCTTACGGGATCTGGCGACGAGCAGTACTTC. This sequence encodes CASTSLTGSGDEQYF.

This clonotype is medium-sized (0.01 to 0.1%) within its sample. This chain links TRBV6-2 or TRBV6-3 with TRBJ2-7; D perhaps matches TRBD1 (5 bases). Germline loops: CDR1 MNHEY, CDR2 SVGEGT. This CDR3 has 13 residues. Trimming removed 6 bases at V and 6 bases at J, with 15 bases between. The CDR3 loop reads CASRPPAGFEQYF. Here the CDR3 DNA reads TGTGCCAGCAGGCCACCTGCAGGGTTCGAGCAGTACTTC.

In its sample, this clonotype is medium-sized (0.01 to 0.1%). V usage is TRBV20-1 and J usage is TRBJ2-1; TRBD2 might be the D (6 bases). Looked up from germline, CDR1 is DFQATT and CDR2 is SNEGSKA (reference sequence). Trimming removed 5 bases from V and 5 bases from J, with 13 bases in between. CDR3 length: 13 residues. The CDR3 reads CSARSGLNNEQFF. CDR3 sequence (DNA): TGCAGTGCTCGGAGCGGGCTAAACAATGAGCAGTTCTTC.

This clonotype occurred many times. The gene calls are TRBV12-5 and TRBJ2-2; TRBD2 agrees at 13 bases. The germline gives CDR1 LGHNT, CDR2 FRNRAP. V shed 3 bases, J shed 1 base, and the junction held 11 bases outside the gene matches. The CDR3 sequence is 20 residues long. For the CDR3, the DNA is TGTGCTAGTGGTTTAGTAAGACTAGCGGGAGGAATAGGGAACACCGGGGAGCTGTTTTTT. It codes for CASGLVRLAGGIGNTGELFF.

The sample holds many counts of this clonotype. The rearrangement links TRBV7-3 to TRBJ2-1, with TRBD2 identical over 11 bases. The CDR3 spans 16 residues. Unmatched junction bases numbered 11, after V lost 5 bases and J lost 8 bases. Germline values: CDR1 SGHTA, CDR2 FQGTGA. The CDR3 loop reads CASSTTVLAGDDEQFF. CDR3 DNA: TGTGCCAGCAGCACCACGGTACTAGCGGGAGATGATGAGCAGTTCTTC.

This clonotype was seen many times. The V gene is TRBV28, the J gene TRBJ1-4; the match to TRBD1 covers 12 bases. V gave up 3 bases and J gave up 5 bases; unmatched junction bases: 10. CDR1 and CDR2 from the germline V gene are MDHEN and SYDVKM. The CDR3 length is 18 residues. DNA of the CDR3: TGTGCCAGCAGTTTTCCCCTCGGGACAGGGGGCTACAATGAAAAACTGTTTTTT. This encodes CASSFPLGTGGYNEKLFF. Together with reference TRBV28 and TRBJ1-4, the CDR3 gives the full variable domain: DVKVTQSSRYLVKRTGEKVFLECVQDMDHENMFWYRQDPGLGLRLIYFSYDVKMKEKGDIPEGYSVSREKKERFSLILESASTNQTSMYLCASSFPLGTGGYNEKLFFGSGTQLSVL.

There are many counts of this clonotype. This chain joins TRBV12-3 or TRBV12-4 and TRBJ2-7; TRBD1 aligns across 7 bases. V lost 5 bases and J lost 3; bases outside the gene matches: 4. The CDR3 spans 13 residues. The CDR3 DNA follows: TGTGCCAGCAGTCCGACAGGGATCTACGAGCAGTACTTC. Residues: CASSPTGIYEQYF.

This clonotype is categorized as medium-sized. The chain carries TRBV7-8 and TRBJ1-1; tentative D call: TRBD1 (5 bases). Deletions cut 6 bases from V and 6 bases from J, with 11 bases between. This CDR3 region has 12 residues. Germline CDR1 reads SGHVS; CDR2 reads FQNEAQ. CDR3 sequence: CASSLGGPEAFF. The CDR3 DNA reads TGTGCCAGCAGTTTGGGGGGACCTGAAGCTTTCTTT.

This clonotype was seen ten or more times. CDR3 loop: CASTVGYEQYF. As DNA, the CDR3 is TGTGCCAGCACCGTGGGCTACGAGCAGTACTTC. The V and J genes are TRBV2 and TRBJ2-7; D remains unclear. This CDR3 comprises 11 residues. Germline CDR1 is SNHLY and CDR2 is FYNNEI. V lost 7 bases and J lost 3, with 7 bases in between.

This clonotype was detected many times. The V call is TRBV5-6, the J call TRBJ2-7; 7 nucleotides agree with TRBD2. The V gene's germline CDR1 is SGHDT and CDR2 YYEEEE. Germline trimming cut 4 bases from V and 4 bases from J; bases unmatched to any gene: 5. The CDR3 runs 13 residues. CDR3 amino acids: CASSAGVGYEQYF. CDR3 DNA: TGTGCCAGCAGCGCGGGGGTCGGATACGAGCAGTACTTC. The whole variable domain, filled in from reference TRBV5-6 and TRBJ2-7, reads DAGVTQSPTHLIKTRGQQVTLRCSPKSGHDTVSWYQQALGQGPQFIFQYYEEEERQRGNFPDRFSGHQFPNYSSELNVNALLLGDSALYLCASSAGVGYEQYFGPGTRLTVT.

This clonotype was seen at least ten times. V usage is TRBV7-2 and J usage is TRBJ2-7, with D hard to call. Looked up from germline, CDR1 is SGHTA and CDR2 is FQGNSA. The CDR3 sequence is 15 residues long. V shed 5 bases and J shed 1 base, with 15 bases lying between them. DNA for the CDR3: TGTGCCAGCAGCATCGATCGGGCCAGATCCTACGAGCAGTACTTC. Translated, it gives CASSIDRARSYEQYF.

This clonotype turned up a few times. J is TRBJ2-3 and V is TRBV12-3 or TRBV12-4; D unresolved. The CDR3 is 12 amino acids. V was pared by 6 bases and J by 7 bases, with 11 bases between. For the CDR3, the DNA is TGTGCCAGCAGCGCGCCAGCAAATACGCAGTATTTT. Translation gives CASSAPANTQYF.